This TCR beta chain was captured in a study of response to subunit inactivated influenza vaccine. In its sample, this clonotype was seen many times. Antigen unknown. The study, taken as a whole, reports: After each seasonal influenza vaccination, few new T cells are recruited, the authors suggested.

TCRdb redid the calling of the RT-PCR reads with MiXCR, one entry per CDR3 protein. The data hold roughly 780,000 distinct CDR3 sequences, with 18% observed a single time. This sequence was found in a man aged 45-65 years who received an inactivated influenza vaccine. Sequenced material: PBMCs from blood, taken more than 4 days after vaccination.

The CDR3 DNA sequence: TGTGCCAGCAGTTTATCGTGGGGGGTTGGTTCACCCCTCCACTTT. Its translation is CASSLSWGVGSPLHF. V gene TRBV27 combines with J gene TRBJ1-6, with TRBD1 as a possible D gene (5 bases). CDR1 and CDR2 (germline): MNHEY, SMNVEV (reference sequence). The CDR3 sequence is 15 residues long. The V end lost 0 bases, the J end lost 9 bases, and 12 bases lay between the germline ends.